The text below deals with one T cell receptor beta chain. The data were taken from a study of T cell changes during pregnancy in multiple sclerosis. Assay used: immunoSEQ multiplex PCR; TCRdb lists only in-frame clones, some missing. The sample yields 80,000 to 100,000 clones, about nine tenths seen once. The CDR3 loop spans 13 amino acids. With V trimmed by 8 bases and J by 8 bases, 9 bases remained unmatched. From germline, CDR1 is MNHNY and CDR2 SVGAGI (reference sequence). The sample was peripheral blood, taken in the second trimester of pregnancy. This receptor was obtained from a female donor in good health, enrolled as a control in a pregnancy study. The chain has TRBV6-6 and TRBJ1-2; 9 bases are a match to TRBD1. CDR3 protein: CASGDRGWNGYTF. The CDR3 coding sequence is TGTGCCAGCGGAGACAGGGGGTGGAACGGCTACACCTTC.